This TCR beta chain is drawn from a study of blood T cell repertoires in COVID-19. Per the original data handling: Cell counts per sample came from amplifying reference gene primers. Measured with immunoSEQ multiplex PCR; TCRdb has only the in-frame clones, and not every one. The V and J calls and clone size are taken from that table; D and trimming were inferred from the DNA. The sample comprises 150,000 to 200,000 clones, 89% of which are singletons, and under 0.85% rests with the top ten. J lost 4 bases, V lost 7 bases, and 2 bases had no gene match. The CDR3 spans 13 residues. The V gene's germline CDR1 is SGHRS and CDR2 YFSETQ.

Specimen: PBMCs or T cells enriched from blood (not recorded which). The V call is TRBV5-1, the J call TRBJ2-5, with 12 nucleotides matching TRBD1. This sequence was found in a woman aged 18-29 years who had recovered from COVID-19. CDR3 sequence: CASRDRGLETQYF. The CDR3 bases are TGCGCCAGCCGGGACAGGGGGCTAGAGACCCAGTACTTC.